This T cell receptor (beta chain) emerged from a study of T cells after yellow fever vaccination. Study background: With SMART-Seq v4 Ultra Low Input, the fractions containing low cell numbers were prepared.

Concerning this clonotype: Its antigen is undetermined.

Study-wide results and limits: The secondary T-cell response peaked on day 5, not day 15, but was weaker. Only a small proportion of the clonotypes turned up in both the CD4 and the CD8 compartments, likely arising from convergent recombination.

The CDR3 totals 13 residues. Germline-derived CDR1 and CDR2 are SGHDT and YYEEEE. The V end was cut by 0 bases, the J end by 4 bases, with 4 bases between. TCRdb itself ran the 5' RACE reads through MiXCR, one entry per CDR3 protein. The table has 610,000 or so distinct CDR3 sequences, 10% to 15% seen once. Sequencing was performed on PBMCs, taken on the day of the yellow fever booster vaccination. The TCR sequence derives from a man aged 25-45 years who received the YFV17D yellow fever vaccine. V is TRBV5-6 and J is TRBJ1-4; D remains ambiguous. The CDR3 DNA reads TGTGCCAGCAGCTTGGGGGATAATGAAAAACTGTTTTTT. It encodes CASSLGDNEKLFF.